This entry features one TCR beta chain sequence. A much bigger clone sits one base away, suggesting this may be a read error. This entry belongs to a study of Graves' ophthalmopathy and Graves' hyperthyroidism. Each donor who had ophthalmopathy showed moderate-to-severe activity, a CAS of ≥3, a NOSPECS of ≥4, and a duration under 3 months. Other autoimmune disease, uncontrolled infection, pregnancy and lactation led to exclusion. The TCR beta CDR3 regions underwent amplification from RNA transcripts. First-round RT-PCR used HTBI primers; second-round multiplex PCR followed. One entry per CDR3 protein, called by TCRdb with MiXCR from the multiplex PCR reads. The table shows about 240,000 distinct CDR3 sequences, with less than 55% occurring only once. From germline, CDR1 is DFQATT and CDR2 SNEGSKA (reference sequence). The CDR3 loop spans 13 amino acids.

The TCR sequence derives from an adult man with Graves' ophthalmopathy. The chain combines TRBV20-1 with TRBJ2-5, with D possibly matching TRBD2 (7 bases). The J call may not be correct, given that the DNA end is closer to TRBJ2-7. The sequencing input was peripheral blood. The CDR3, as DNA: TGCAGTGCTAGAGAAGGGGAGGGGGACGAGCAGTACTTC. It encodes CSAREGEGDEQYF.